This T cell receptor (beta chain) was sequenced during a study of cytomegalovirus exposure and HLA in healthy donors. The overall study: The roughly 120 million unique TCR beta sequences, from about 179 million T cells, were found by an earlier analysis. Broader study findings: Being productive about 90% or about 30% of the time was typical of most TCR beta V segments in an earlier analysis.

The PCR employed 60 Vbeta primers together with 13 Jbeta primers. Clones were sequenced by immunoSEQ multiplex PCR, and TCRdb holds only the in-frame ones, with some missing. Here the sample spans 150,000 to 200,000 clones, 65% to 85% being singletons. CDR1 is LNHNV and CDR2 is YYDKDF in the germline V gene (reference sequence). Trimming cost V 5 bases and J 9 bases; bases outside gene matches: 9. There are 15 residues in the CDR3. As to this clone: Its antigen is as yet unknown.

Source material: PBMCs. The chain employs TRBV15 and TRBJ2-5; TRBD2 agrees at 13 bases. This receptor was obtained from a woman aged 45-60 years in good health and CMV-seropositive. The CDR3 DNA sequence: TGTGCCACCAGCCGAGGGACTAGCGGGGCAAGGGCCCAGTACTTC. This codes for CATSRGTSGARAQYF.